The 9 T cell receptor beta chains below all came from one sample that was sequenced in a study of cytomegalovirus exposure and HLA in healthy donors. The PCR was carried out with 60 Vbeta primers and 13 Jbeta primers. Data came from immunoSEQ multiplex PCR; TCRdb stores just in-frame clones and leaves some out. Found here are tens of thousands of clones, around 73% of them singletons; the top ten hold under 4%. The specimen was PBMCs. The source is a woman in her thirties or forties in good health and CMV-seronegative.

The chain employs TRBV9 and TRBJ2-7, with D hard to call. Germline lookup yields CDR1 SGDLS and CDR2 YYNGEE. CDR3 size: 16 residues. V was shortened by 3 bases and J by 6 bases, with 22 bases between the two germline ends. In DNA form, the CDR3 reads TGTGCCAGCAGCGACACCGGGTCTCCAACGCGATTCGAGCAGTACTTC. Its protein is CASSDTGSPTRFEQYF. Using reference TRBV9 and TRBJ2-7 for the parts outside the CDR3, the full variable domain is DSGVTQTPKHLITATGQRVTLRCSPRSGDLSVYWYQQSLDQGLQFLIQYYNGEERAKGNILERFSAQQFPDLHSELNLSSLELGDSALYFCASSDTGSPTRFEQYFGPGTRLTVT.

J is TRBJ2-1 and V is TRBV29-1, with D possibly being TRBD2 (5 bases). Germline loops: CDR1 SQVTM, CDR2 ANQGSEA. CDR3 length: 15 residues. V lost 6 bases to trimming and J lost 12 bases, with 27 bases between them. CDR3 sequence reads: CSVAGEQSSRRVQFF. CDR3 in DNA: TGCAGCGTCGCCGGGGAGCAGTCGAGTCGTCGGGTGCAGTTCTTC.

This clone occurred a few times. Here the CDR3 DNA reads TGTGCCAGCATCCTTTGGGCGGGGGGCGCTGAAGCTTTCTTT. Its translation is CASILWAGGAEAFF. This chain links TRBV6-5 with TRBJ1-1; D is possibly TRBD1 (6 bases). Deletions cut 7 bases from V and 6 bases from J, with 18 bases between. CDR1 is MNHEY and CDR2 is SVGAGI in the germline V gene. The CDR3 consists of 14 residues.

This clone came up a few times. The V gene is TRBV5-5, the J gene TRBJ1-4; 7 bases fit TRBD1. Germline lookup yields CDR1 SGHKS and CDR2 YYEKEE (reference sequence). The J segment lost 6 bases and the V segment lost 2 bases, leaving 4 bases of the junction unmatched. This CDR3 comprises 14 residues. DNA for the CDR3: TGTGCCAGCAGCTTTGGGACAGATGATGAAAAACTGTTTTTT. This gives the protein CASSFGTDDEKLFF.

The chain couples TRBV7-8 to TRBJ2-5; 10 nucleotides align to TRBD2. The J segment lost 5 bases and the V segment lost 1 base, leaving 7 bases of the junction unmatched. This CDR3 is built from 16 residues. Germline V gene lookup returns CDR1 SGHVS and CDR2 FQNEAQ. CDR3 residues: CASSLGFSSGSETQYF. The CDR3 bases are TGTGCCAGCAGCTTAGGGTTTTCTAGCGGGAGTGAGACCCAGTACTTC.

The V and J genes are TRBV7-3 and TRBJ2-7, with 8 bases identical to TRBD2. Germline assignment: CDR1 SGHTA and CDR2 FQGTGA. With V trimmed by 2 bases and J by 2 bases, 2 bases remained unmatched. The CDR3 consists of 14 residues. Here the CDR3 DNA reads TGTGCCAGCAGCTTACAGCGGGGGCCCTACGAGCAGTACTTC. Translation: CASSLQRGPYEQYF. Full variable domain (outside the CDR3, taken from reference TRBV7-3 and TRBJ2-7): GAGVSQTPSNKVTEKGKYVELRCDPISGHTALYWYRQSLGQGPEFLIYFQGTGAADDSGLPNDRFFAVRPEGSVSTLKIQRTERGDSAVYLCASSLQRGPYEQYFGPGTRLTVT.

This chain joins TRBV4-1 and TRBJ1-5; possibly TRBD1 for D (5 bases). The CDR3 has 18 amino acids. CDR1 and CDR2 (germline): MGHRA, YSYEKL. Trimming removed 5 bases from V and 0 bases from J, with 20 bases in between. CDR3 in amino acids: CASSKSTAELSSNQPQHF. CDR3 sequence (DNA): TGCGCCAGCAGCAAGTCGACAGCCGAACTTAGTAGCAATCAGCCCCAGCATTTT.

The chain joins TRBV28 to TRBJ2-7, with TRBD1 matching 9 bases. The CDR3 loop spans 13 amino acids. CDR1 MDHEN and CDR2 SYDVKM come from the germline V gene. V lost 5 bases, J lost 6 bases, and 5 bases stayed unmatched. The CDR3: CASSVTGGGEQYF. The CDR3 DNA reads as TGTGCCAGCAGTGTCACAGGGGGCGGCGAGCAGTACTTC.

The chain has TRBV4-1 and TRBJ2-3, with TRBD2 as a possible D gene (6 bases). Trimming cost V 0 bases and J 6 bases, with 13 bases left between them. The germline CDR1 and CDR2 sequences are MGHRA and YSYEKL. CDR3 length equals 15 residues. The CDR3 region has the DNA TGCGCCAGCAGCCAAGATTTCAGCGGGTATGATACGCAGTATTTT. This sequence encodes CASSQDFSGYDTQYF.